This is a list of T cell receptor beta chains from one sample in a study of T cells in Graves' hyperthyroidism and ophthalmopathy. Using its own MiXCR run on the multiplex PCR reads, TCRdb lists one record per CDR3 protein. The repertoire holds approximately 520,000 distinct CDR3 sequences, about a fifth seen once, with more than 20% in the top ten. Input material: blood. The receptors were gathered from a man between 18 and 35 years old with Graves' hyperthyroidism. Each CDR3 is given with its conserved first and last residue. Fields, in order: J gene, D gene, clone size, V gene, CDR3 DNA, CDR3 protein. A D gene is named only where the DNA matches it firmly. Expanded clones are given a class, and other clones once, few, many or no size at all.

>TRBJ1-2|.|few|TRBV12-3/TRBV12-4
TGTGCCAGCAGAAAGGGGGGGCTAGGTGGCTGCACCTTC
CASRKGGLGGCTF
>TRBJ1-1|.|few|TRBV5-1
TGCGCCAGCAGCTTGACATCTCAAGGGGCGCAGAACACTGAAGCTTTCTTT
CASSLTSQGAQNTEAFF
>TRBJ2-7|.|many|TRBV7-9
TGTGCCAGCAGCTTAGGGTCCCAGGATCCCGAGCAGTACTTC
CASSLGSQDPEQYF
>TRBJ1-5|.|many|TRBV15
TGTGCCACTACCGACAGCCCTAGCAATCAGCCCCAGCATTTT
CATTDSPSNQPQHF
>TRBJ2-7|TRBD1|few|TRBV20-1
TGCAGTGCTAGAGGGGCTGGGACAGGGGATCCCTACGAGCAGTACTTC
CSARGAGTGDPYEQYF
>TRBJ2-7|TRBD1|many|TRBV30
TGTGCCTGGAACGCCAGGGGGCCCGAGCAGTACTTC
CAWNARGPEQYF
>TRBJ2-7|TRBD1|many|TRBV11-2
TGTGCCAGCAGCTTAGATGAGACAGGGTTTAGCTACGAGCAGTACTTC
CASSLDETGFSYEQYF
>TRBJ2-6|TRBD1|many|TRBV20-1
TGCAGTGCCGCGACAGGGCTCCCTGGGGCCAACGTCCTGACTTTC
CSAATGLPGANVLTF
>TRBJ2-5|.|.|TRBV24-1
TGTGCCACCAGTGATGCGAGGACCCCTTTTGAGACCCAGTACTTC
CATSDARTPFETQYF
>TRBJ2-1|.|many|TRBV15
TGTGCCACCAGCAGAGATATGCACAATGAGCAGTTCTTC
CATSRDMHNEQFF
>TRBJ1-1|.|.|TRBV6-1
TGTGCCAGCACCTTCGAACCGGGCCCTAACACTGAAGCTTTCTTT
CASTFEPGPNTEAFF
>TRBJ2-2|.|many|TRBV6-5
TGTGCCAGCAGCTACGTTGGGGGCGGCGGGGAGCTGTTTTTT
CASSYVGGGGELFF
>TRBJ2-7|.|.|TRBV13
TGTGCCAGCAGCTCAAGGGTACTTGCCTACGAGCAGTACTTC
CASSSRVLAYEQYF
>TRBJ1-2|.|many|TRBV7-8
TGTGCCAGCAGCTTAGGGGGGGTCCCCTATGGCTACACCTTC
CASSLGGVPYGYTF
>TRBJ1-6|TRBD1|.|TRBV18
TGTGCCAGCTCACCAGAAGGACAGGGAAGATCACCCCTCCACTTT
CASSPEGQGRSPLHF
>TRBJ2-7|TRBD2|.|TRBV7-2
TGTGCCAGCAGTTGGACTAGCGCCACCTACGAGCAGTACTTC
CASSWTSATYEQYF
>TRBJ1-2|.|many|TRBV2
TGTGCCAGCAGTGAGGGGGAGGGACAAAGAACAGATGGCTACACCTTC
CASSEGEGQRTDGYTF
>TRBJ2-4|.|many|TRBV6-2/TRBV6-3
TGTGCCAGCAGTTACCTCGGGCAGATCAAAAACATTCAGTACTTC
CASSYLGQIKNIQYF
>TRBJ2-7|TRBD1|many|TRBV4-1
TGCGCCAGCAGCCAACAGGCGGGGGACAGGGTATTACGCGAGCAGTACTTC
CASSQQAGDRVLREQYF
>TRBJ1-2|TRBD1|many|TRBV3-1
TGTGCCAGCAGCCAAGATCCCCCCGACAGGGAGGTTCACTATGGCTACACCTTC
CASSQDPPDREVHYGYTF
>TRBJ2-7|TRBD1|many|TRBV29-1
TGCAGCGCTGGACAGGGAATAGCCTACGAGCAGTACTTC
CSAGQGIAYEQYF
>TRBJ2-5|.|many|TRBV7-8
TGTGCCAGCAGCTTACGGAACAGGGAGCCAGAGACCCAGTACTTC
CASSLRNREPETQYF
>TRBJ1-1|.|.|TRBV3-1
TGTGCCAGCAGCCAAGCGCAGGGGTTAGGTAAAGCTTTCTTT
CASSQAQGLGKAFF
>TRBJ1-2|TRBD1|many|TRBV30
TGTGCCTGGATCCGGACAGGGGGAGATGGCTACACCTTC
CAWIRTGGDGYTF
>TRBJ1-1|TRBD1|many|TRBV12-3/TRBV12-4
TGTGCCAGCAGTTTCCGGACAGGGAACACTGAAGCTTTCTTT
CASSFRTGNTEAFF